The rows below give T cell receptor beta chains drawn from one sample of a study of cytomegalovirus exposure and HLA in healthy donors. Data came from immunoSEQ multiplex PCR; TCRdb stores just in-frame clones and leaves some out. The sample records roughly 150,000 clones, roughly 82% being singletons. Material for sequencing was PBMCs. Receptor source: a man aged 25-40 years in good health and CMV-seronegative. The CDR3 runs from the conserved cysteine through the conserved F or W. The order of the fields is V gene, clone size, J gene, CDR3 protein. Clone size appears in some rows only: once, few, many, or a class for an expanded clone.

TRBV7-8,-,TRBJ2-7,CASSSNGAGQAVYEQYF
TRBV30,-,TRBJ2-3,CAWSVGLAGVEDTQYF
TRBV5-6,few,TRBJ2-1,CASSLESVQFF
TRBV5-4,medium-sized,TRBJ2-7,CASSLSLSREYEQYF
TRBV6-1,-,TRBJ1-1,CASSRAGTGGSEAFF
TRBV10-3,-,TRBJ2-5,CAIRMGADETQYF
TRBV28,-,TRBJ2-7,CASRTSHGGSEQYF
TRBV5-1,-,TRBJ2-1,CASREVAGGHRDNEQFF
TRBV6-6,-,TRBJ2-7,CASSYHTSSYEQYF
TRBV6-5,-,TRBJ2-6,CASAQGGAGANVLTF